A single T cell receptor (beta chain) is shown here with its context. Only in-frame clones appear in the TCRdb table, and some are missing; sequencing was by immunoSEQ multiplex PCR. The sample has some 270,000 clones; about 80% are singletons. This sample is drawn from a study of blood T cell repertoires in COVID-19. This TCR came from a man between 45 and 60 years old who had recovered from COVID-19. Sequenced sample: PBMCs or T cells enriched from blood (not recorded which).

The CDR3 nucleotides are TGTGCCAGCTCACCCGGTTTCTCCGACACCGGGGAGCTGTTTTTT. Amino acids: CASSPGFSDTGELFF. This chain links TRBV18 with TRBJ2-2; no firm D call. The CDR3 is 15 residues long. Between the trimmed V and J ends, which lost 3 bases and 3 bases, there was a span of 11 bases. From germline, CDR1 is KGHSH and CDR2 LQKENI.